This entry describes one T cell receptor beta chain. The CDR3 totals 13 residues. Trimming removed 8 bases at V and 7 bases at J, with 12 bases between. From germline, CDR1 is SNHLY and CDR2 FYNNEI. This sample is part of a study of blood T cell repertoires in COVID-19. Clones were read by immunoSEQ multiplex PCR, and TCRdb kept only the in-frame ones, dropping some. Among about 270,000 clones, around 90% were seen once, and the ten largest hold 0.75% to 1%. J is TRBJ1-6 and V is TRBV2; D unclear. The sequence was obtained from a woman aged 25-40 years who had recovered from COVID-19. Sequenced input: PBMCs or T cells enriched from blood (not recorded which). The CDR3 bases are TGTGCCAGCCAAAGCGGGGTGAATTCACCCCTCCACTTT. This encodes CASQSGVNSPLHF. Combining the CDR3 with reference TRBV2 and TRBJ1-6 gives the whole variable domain EPEVTQTPSHQVTQMGQEVILRCVPISNHLYFYWYRQILGQKVEFLVSFYNNEISEKSEIFDDQFSVERPDGSNFTLKIRSTKLEDSAMYFCASQSGVNSPLHFGNGTRLTVT.